This T cell receptor (beta chain) was profiled in a study of blood T cell repertoires in COVID-19. The wider study: Donors in the United States, Italy and Spain gave samples during acute or convalescent COVID-19.

The table came from immunoSEQ multiplex PCR; TCRdb's copy has only in-frame clones and leaves some out. The table has 99,000 or so clones, around 81% seen once. The CDR3 spans 15 residues. V lost 0 bases, J lost 3 bases, and 11 bases lay in between. Germline-derived CDR1 and CDR2 are GTSNPN and SVGIG (reference sequence). Source material: peripheral blood. The chain is built from TRBV30 and TRBJ2-2; D is unresolved. This TCR derives from a woman in her 70s with acute or convalescent COVID-19. CDR3 nucleotides: TGTGCCTGGAGTGTAGGCGGAGTTGACACCGGGGAGCTGTTTTTT. This sequence encodes CAWSVGGVDTGELFF.